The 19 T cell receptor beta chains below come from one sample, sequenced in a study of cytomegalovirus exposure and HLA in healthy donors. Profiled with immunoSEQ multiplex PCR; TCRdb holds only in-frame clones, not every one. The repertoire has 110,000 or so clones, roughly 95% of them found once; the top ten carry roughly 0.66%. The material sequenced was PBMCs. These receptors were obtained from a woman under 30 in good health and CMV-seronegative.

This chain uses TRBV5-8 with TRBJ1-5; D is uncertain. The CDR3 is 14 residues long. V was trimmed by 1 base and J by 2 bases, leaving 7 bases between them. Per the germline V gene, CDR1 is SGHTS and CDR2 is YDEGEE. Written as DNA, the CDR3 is TGTGCCAGCAGCTTGCTGCAGGGCAATCAGCCCCAGCATTTT. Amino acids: CASSLLQGNQPQHF.

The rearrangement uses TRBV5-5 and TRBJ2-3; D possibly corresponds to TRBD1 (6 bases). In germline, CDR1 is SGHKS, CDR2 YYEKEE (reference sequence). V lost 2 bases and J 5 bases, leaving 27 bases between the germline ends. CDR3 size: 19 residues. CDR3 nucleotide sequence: TGTGCCAGCAGCTTTTCCCGGGACACTTCCTCTCTTGTCATAGATACGCAGTATTTT. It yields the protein CASSFSRDTSSLVIDTQYF.

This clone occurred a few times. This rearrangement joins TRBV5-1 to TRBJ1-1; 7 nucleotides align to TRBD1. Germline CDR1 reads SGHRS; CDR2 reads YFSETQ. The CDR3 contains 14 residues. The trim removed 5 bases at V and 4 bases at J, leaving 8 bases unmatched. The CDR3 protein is CASREQGRLTEAFF. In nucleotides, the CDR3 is TGCGCCAGCAGGGAACAGGGGAGGCTCACTGAAGCTTTCTTT. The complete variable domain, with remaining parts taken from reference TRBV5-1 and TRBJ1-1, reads KAGVTQTPRYLIKTRGQQVTLSCSPISGHRSVSWYQQTPGQGLQFLFEYFSETQRNKGNFPGRFSGRQFSNSRSEMNVSTLELGDSALYLCASREQGRLTEAFFGQGTRLTVV.

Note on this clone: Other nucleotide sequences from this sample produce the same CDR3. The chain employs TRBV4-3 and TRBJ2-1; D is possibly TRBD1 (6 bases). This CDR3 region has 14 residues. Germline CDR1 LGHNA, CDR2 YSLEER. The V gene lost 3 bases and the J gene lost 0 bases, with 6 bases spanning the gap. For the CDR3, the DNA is TGCGCCAGCAGCCAGGGGGCCTCCTACAATGAGCAGTTCTTC. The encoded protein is CASSQGASYNEQFF.

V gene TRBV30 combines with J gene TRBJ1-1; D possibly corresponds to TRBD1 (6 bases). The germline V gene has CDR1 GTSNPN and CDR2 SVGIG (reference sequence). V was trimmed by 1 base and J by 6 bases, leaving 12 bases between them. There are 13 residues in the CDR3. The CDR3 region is CAWSGGGGPEAFF. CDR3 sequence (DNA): TGTGCCTGGAGTGGGGGAGGGGGTCCTGAAGCTTTCTTT. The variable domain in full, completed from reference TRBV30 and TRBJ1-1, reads SQTIHQWPATLVQPVGSPLSLECTVEGTSNPNLYWYRQAAGRGLQLLFYSVGIGQISSEVPQNLSASRPQDRQFILSSKKLLLSDSGFYLCAWSGGGGPEAFFGQGTRLTVV.

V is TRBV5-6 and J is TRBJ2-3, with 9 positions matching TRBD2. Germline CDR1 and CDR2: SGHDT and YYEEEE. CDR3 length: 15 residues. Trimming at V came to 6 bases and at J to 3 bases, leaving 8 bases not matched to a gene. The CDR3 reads CASMVAGGGTDTQYF. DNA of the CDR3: TGTGCCAGCATGGTGGCGGGGGGGGGAACAGATACGCAGTATTTT.

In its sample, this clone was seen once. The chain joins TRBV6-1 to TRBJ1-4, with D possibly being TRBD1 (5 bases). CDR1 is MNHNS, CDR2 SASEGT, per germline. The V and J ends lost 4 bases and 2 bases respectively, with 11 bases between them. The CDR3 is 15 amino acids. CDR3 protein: CASSVAWGTNEKLFF. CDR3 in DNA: TGTGCCAGCAGTGTAGCGTGGGGCACTAATGAAAAACTGTTTTTT.

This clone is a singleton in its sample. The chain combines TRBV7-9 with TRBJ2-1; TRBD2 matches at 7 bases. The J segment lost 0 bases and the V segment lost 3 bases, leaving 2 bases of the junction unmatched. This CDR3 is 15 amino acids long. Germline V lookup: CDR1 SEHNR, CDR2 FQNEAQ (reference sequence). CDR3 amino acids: CASSFGGSSYNEQFF. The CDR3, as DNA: TGTGCCAGCAGCTTCGGGGGGAGCTCCTACAATGAGCAGTTCTTC.

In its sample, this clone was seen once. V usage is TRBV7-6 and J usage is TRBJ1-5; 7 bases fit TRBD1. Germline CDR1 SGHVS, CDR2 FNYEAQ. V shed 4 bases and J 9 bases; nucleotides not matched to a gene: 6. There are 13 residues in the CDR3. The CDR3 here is CASSSWNRGPQHF. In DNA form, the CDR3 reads TGTGCCAGCAGCTCCTGGAACAGGGGGCCCCAGCATTTT.

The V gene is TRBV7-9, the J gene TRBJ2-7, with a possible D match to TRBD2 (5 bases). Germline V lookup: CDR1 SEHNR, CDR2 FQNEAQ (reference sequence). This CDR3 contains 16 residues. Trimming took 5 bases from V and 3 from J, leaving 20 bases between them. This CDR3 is CASSPTYGMVDYEQYF. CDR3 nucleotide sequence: TGTGCCAGCAGCCCAACCTACGGGATGGTGGACTACGAGCAGTACTTC.

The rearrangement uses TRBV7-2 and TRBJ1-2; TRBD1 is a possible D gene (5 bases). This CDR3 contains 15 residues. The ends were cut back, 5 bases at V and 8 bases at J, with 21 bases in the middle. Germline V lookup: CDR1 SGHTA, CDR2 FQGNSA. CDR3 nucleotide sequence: TGTGCCAGCAGCGCAGCGGGGCTGGATGTATGGGGCTACACCTTC. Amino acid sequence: CASSAAGLDVWGYTF.

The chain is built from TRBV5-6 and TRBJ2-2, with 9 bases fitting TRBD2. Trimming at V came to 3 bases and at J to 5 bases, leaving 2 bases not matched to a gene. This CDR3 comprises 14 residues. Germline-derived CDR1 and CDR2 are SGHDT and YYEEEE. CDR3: CASSSAGGTGELFF. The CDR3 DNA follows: TGTGCCAGCAGCTCGGCGGGGGGGACCGGGGAGCTGTTTTTT.

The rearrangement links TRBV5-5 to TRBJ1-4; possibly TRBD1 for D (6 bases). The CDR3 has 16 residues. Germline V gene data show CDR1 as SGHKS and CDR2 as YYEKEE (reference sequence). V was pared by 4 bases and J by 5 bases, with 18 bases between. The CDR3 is CASSTTTGSGNEKLFF. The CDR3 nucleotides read TGTGCCAGCAGCACTACCACAGGGTCCGGGAATGAAAAACTGTTTTTT.

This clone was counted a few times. Here the CDR3 reads CSARTGRVNTEAFF. CDR3 bases: TGCAGCGCCCGAACTGGGCGGGTTAACACTGAAGCTTTCTTT. The genes are TRBV29-1 and TRBJ1-1, with D unclear. The V gene lost 7 bases and the J gene lost 2 bases, with 17 bases spanning the gap. CDR3 length equals 14 residues. Germline V gene sequence: CDR1 SQVTM, CDR2 ANQGSEA.

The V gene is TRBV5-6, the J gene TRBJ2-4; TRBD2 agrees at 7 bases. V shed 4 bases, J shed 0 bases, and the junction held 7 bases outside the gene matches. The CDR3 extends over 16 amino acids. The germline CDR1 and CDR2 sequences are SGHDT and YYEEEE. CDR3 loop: CASSLSAGVAKNIQYF. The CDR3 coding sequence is TGTGCCAGCAGCCTATCGGCGGGAGTAGCCAAAAACATTCAGTACTTC. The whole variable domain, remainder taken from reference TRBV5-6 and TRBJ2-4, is DAGVTQSPTHLIKTRGQQVTLRCSPKSGHDTVSWYQQALGQGPQFIFQYYEEEERQRGNFPDRFSGHQFPNYSSELNVNALLLGDSALYLCASSLSAGVAKNIQYFGAGTRLSVL.

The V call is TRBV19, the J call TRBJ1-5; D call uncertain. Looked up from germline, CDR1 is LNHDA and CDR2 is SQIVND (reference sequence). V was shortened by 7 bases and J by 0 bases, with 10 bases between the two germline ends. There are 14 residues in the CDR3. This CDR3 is CASKRRDSNQPQHF. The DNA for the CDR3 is TGTGCCAGTAAAAGGAGGGATAGCAATCAGCCCCAGCATTTT.

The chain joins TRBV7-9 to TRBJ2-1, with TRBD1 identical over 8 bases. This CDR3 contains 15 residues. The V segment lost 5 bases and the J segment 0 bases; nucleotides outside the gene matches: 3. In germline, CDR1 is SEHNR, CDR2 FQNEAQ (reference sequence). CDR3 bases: TGTGCCAGCAGCCGGACAGGGACCTCCTACAATGAGCAGTTCTTC. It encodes CASSRTGTSYNEQFF.

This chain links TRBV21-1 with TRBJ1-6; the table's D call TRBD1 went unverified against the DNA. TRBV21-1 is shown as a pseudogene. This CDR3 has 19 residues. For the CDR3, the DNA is TGTGCCAGCAGCCACCCGTCCGCGACAGGACATTCCGACATCTCACCCCTCCACTTT. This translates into CASSHPSATGHSDISPLHF.

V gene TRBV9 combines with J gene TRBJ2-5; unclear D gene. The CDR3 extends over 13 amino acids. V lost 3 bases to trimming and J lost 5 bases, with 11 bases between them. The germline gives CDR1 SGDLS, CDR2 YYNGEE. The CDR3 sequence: CASSEVLPETQYF. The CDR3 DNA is TGTGCCAGCAGCGAAGTACTTCCCGAGACCCAGTACTTC.